These T cell receptor beta chains were read from a single sample in a study of tumor and adjacent non-tumor tissue in lung cancer. MiXCR, applied by TCRdb to the multiplex PCR reads, yields one record per CDR3 protein. The repertoire holds 60,000 or so distinct CDR3 sequences, around two thirds seen once, with less than 35% in the top ten. The sequencing sample was made of distant non-tumor lung tissue. The receptor source for this set is an older man with non-small cell lung cancer. Each CDR3 is given with its conserved first and last residue. The D gene is left open where the match is weak. The size of a clone is reported for some rows only, either as once, few or many, or as a class for expanded clones.

d_call	clone_size	j_call	v_call	cdr3_nt	cdr3_aa
NA	NA	TRBJ2-7	TRBV12-3/TRBV12-4	TGTACCAGCAGTTTTGGGACCCTCTACGAGCGGTACTTC	CTSSFGTLYERYF
NA	NA	TRBJ2-7	TRBV10-2	TGCGCCCGCATGGGATGGGGTGACGAGCAGTGCTTC	CARMGWGDEQCF
NA	NA	TRBJ2-1	TRBV19	TGTGCCAGTAGTATAGTAGAAGGGGTTAATGAACAGTTATTC	CASSIVEGVNEQLF
NA	many	TRBJ1-4	TRBV6-1	TGTGCCAGTCGTGACGGGGGAACTAATGAAAAACTGTTTTTT	CASRDGGTNEKLFF
NA	many	TRBJ1-1	TRBV5-6	TGTGCCAGCAGCTTGTGGGGGGGCGCTTTCACTGAAGCTTTCTTT	CASSLWGGAFTEAFF
NA	NA	TRBJ2-3	TRBV5-1	TGCGCCAGCAGCTCCCGGGAAACAGATACGCAGTATTTT	CASSSRETDTQYF
NA	NA	TRBJ2-3	TRBV4-1	TGCGCCAGCAGCCAAGGGGCAGTTTCGCAGTATTTT	CASSQGAVSQYF
TRBD2	NA	TRBJ2-1	TRBV6-1	TGTGCCAGCAGAGCCCGGACATCAGCGGGGAATGAGCAGTTCTTC	CASRARTSAGNEQFF
TRBD2	NA	TRBJ2-5	TRBV6-1	TGTGCCAGCAGACCTGGGGGGGGTGGAGAGACCCAGTACTTT	CASRPGGGGETQYF
NA	NA	TRBJ2-1	TRBV6-2/TRBV6-3	TGTACCAGCACATGCGGCACGGGCTTACTTGGCAATGAGCAGTTCTTC	CTSTCGTGLLGNEQFF
NA	NA	TRBJ2-3	TRBV28	TGTGCCAGCATGAAAGGTAGCACAGATACGCAGTATTTT	CASMKGSTDTQYF
TRBD1	NA	TRBJ2-7	TRBV5-1	TGCGCCAGCAGCTTGTGGACAGGGGATCCCCACGAGCAGTACTTC	CASSLWTGDPHEQYF
NA	few	TRBJ1-5	TRBV28	TGTGCCGGCACAAGGGGTGGCAATCAGCCCCAGCATTTT	CAGTRGGNQPQHF
NA	NA	TRBJ1-6	TRBV6-5	TGTGCCAGCAGCCTCACTACCGAGTCCACGAATAATCCACCCCTCCACTTT	CASSLTTESTNNPPLHF
NA	NA	TRBJ1-1	TRBV6-6	TGTGCCAATCGGACCATCCGGGCTGAAGCTTTCTTC	CANRTIRAEAFF
NA	few	TRBJ2-7	TRBV11-2	TGTGCCAGCAGCGTCAGAGGTGGCTACGAGCAGTACTTC	CASSVRGGYEQYF
NA	NA	TRBJ2-3	TRBV11-2	TGTGGCAGCAGCCTAAATCAATGGGTGGGCGGCACAGATACGCAGTATTTT	CGSSLNQWVGGTDTQYF
TRBD1	NA	TRBJ2-5	TRBV5-1	TGCGCCAGCAGCTTGTACGGACAGGGAGGAGGGACCCAGTACTTC	CASSLYGQGGGTQYF
TRBD1	NA	TRBJ2-5	TRBV11-2	TGTGCCAGCAGCTGGGCCGGGACAGCGGACCTAGAGACCCAGTACTTC	CASSWAGTADLETQYF
NA	NA	TRBJ2-3	TRBV24-1	TGTGACACCAGTGATTTTAAGGATACGCAGTATTTT	CDTSDFKDTQYF